This TCR beta chain comes out of a study of CD8+ T cells in alopecia areata. Overall study context: Treatment comprised oral tofacitinib, 5 to 10 mg twice daily, in treated patients.

cDNA serving as the sequencing template came from extracted, reverse transcribed RNA. Produced via immunoSEQ multiplex PCR; TCRdb's table is partial and in-frame only. Altogether approximately 150,000 clones are present, roughly 66% being singletons, with the ten largest covering approximately 10%. The length of the CDR3 is 12 residues. Per germline, CDR1 MNHEY and CDR2 SMNVEV (reference sequence). Trimming stripped 8 bases from V and 10 bases from J, with 12 bases between. This chain joins TRBV27 and TRBJ1-6; D gene unclear. Source: CD8+ T cells sorted from blood, taken at week 0. The TCR originated in a human donor with alopecia areata. CDR3 residues: CASGRTMSPLHF. As DNA, the CDR3 is TGTGCCAGCGGTCGAACAATGTCACCCCTCCACTTT.